The subject of this entry is one T cell receptor beta chain. The sample is drawn from a study of cytomegalovirus exposure and HLA in healthy donors. With 60 Vbeta and 13 Jbeta primers, the PCR was carried out. Libraries were prepared by immunoSEQ multiplex PCR; TCRdb keeps only in-frame clonotypes and omits some of them. The data contain roughly 140,000 clones, approximately 80% of them singletons. This CDR3 is built from 16 residues. CDR1 and CDR2 (germline): MNHNY, SVGAGI (reference sequence). Trimming at V came to 7 bases and at J to 4 bases, leaving 10 bases not matched to a gene. The TCR comes from a male donor in good health and CMV-seronegative. The chain uses TRBV6-6 and TRBJ1-1; 12 bases match TRBD1. Sequencing input: PBMCs. The CDR3, as DNA: TGTGCCAGCACGGCGGGGGACAGGGGGCGGGTCACTGAAGCTTTCTTT. This sequence encodes CASTAGDRGRVTEAFF.